The 5 T cell receptor beta chains listed next were all sequenced from one sample in a study of cytomegalovirus exposure and HLA in healthy donors. The PCR used 60 Vbeta and 13 Jbeta primers. The table came from immunoSEQ multiplex PCR; TCRdb's copy has only in-frame clones and leaves some out. The table lists some 100,000 clones, 55% to 75% of them singletons, with about a sixth in the top ten. The sample taken for sequencing was PBMCs. These receptors all come from a woman aged 18-35 years in good health and CMV-seropositive.

The rearrangement joins TRBV12-5 to TRBJ2-2; 15 bases agree with TRBD2. Losses at the gene ends were 9 bases for V and 0 bases for J; bases not matched to a gene: 5. This CDR3 has 17 amino acids. Germline lookup yields CDR1 LGHNT and CDR2 FRNRAP. The CDR3 DNA reads TGTGCTAGACCCCGGACTAGCGGGAGGGCGAACACCGGGGAGCTGTTTTTT. It codes for CARPRTSGRANTGELFF.

The V call is TRBV13, the J call TRBJ1-3; D is possibly TRBD1 (6 bases). CDR1 and CDR2 (germline): PRHDT, FYEKMQ (reference sequence). The V end was cut by 6 bases, the J end by 0 bases, with 18 bases between. The CDR3 is 17 residues long. CDR3 region: CASSPGGGPFSGNTIYF. CDR3 sequence (DNA): TGTGCCAGCAGTCCAGGCGGGGGGCCCTTCTCTGGAAACACCATATATTTT. Looking up the rest from reference TRBV13 and TRBJ1-3 gives the full variable domain: AAGVIQSPRHLIKEKRETATLKCYPIPRHDTVYWYQQGPGQDPQFLISFYEKMQSDKGSIPDRFSAQQFSDYHSELNMSSLELGDSALYFCASSPGGGPFSGNTIYFGEGSWLTVV.

V and J are TRBV7-9 and TRBJ2-7; 9 bases are a match to TRBD2. The CDR3 covers 14 residues. Per the germline V gene, CDR1 is SEHNR and CDR2 is FQNEAQ (reference sequence). V lost 8 bases and J lost 6; bases outside the gene matches: 11. CDR3 in amino acids: CASARVAGEGEQYF. The DNA for the CDR3 is TGTGCCAGCGCCAGAGTAGCGGGAGAGGGCGAGCAGTACTTC. The variable domain in full, with the rest retrieved from reference TRBV7-9 and TRBJ2-7, is DTGVSQNPRHKITKRGQNVTFRCDPISEHNRLYWYRQTLGQGPEFLTYFQNEAQLEKSRLLSDRFSAERPKGSFSTLEIQRTEQGDSAMYLCASARVAGEGEQYFGPGTRLTVT.

The CDR3 loop reads CASSPPEGSGEQYF. The CDR3 DNA reads TGTGCCAGCTCACCACCTGAGGGATCGGGGGAGCAGTACTTC. The rearrangement links TRBV18 to TRBJ2-7, with D tentatively TRBD2 (5 bases). The CDR3 covers 14 residues. Trimming shortened V by 0 bases and J by 7 bases, and 13 bases separated the two germline ends. Germline-derived CDR1 and CDR2 are KGHSH and LQKENI. Full variable domain (outside the CDR3, taken from reference TRBV18 and TRBJ2-7): NAGVMQNPRHLVRRRGQEARLRCSPMKGHSHVYWYRQLPEEGLKFMVYLQKENIIDESGMPKERFSAEFPKEGPSILRIQQVVRGDSAAYFCASSPPEGSGEQYFGPGTRLTVT.

The V and J genes are TRBV29-1 and TRBJ2-3, with 13 bases lining up with TRBD2. V lost 4 bases and J lost 4; bases outside the gene matches: 11. Germline CDR1 reads SQVTM; CDR2 reads ANQGSEA. The CDR3 consists of 17 residues. CDR3 sequence reads: CSVGETSGRSFADTQYF. In nucleotides, the CDR3 is TGCAGCGTTGGGGAGACTAGCGGGAGGAGTTTTGCAGATACGCAGTATTTT.